These 5 T cell receptor beta chains originate from one sample sequenced in a study of siplizumab effects on memory and regulatory T cells. Method: immunoSEQ multiplex PCR; TCRdb's copy keeps in-frame clones and lacks some. The table shows 55,000 to 80,000 clones, with roughly 85% occurring only once. Sequenced: memory CD4+ T cells sorted from blood. The receptors were gathered from a human donor in good health.

This clone occurred once. The chain carries TRBV5-1 and TRBJ2-3; 10 bases match TRBD2. The trim removed 0 bases at V and 1 base at J, leaving 8 bases unmatched. There are 18 residues in the CDR3. Germline CDR1 reads SGHRS; CDR2 reads YFSETQ. The CDR3 spells CASSLALAGVWRTDTQYF. DNA for the CDR3: TGCGCCAGCAGCTTGGCCCTAGCGGGGGTGTGGCGCACAGATACGCAGTATTTT.

The chain couples TRBV6-1 to TRBJ2-3; maybe TRBD2 (7 bases). Germline assignment: CDR1 MNHNS and CDR2 SASEGT. V was trimmed by 8 bases and J by 3 bases, leaving 18 bases between them. This CDR3 has 15 amino acids. The DNA of the CDR3 is TGTGCCAGCTTAAGGGGGTCGGGGGGTACAGATACGCAGTATTTT. It yields the protein CASLRGSGGTDTQYF.

This chain uses TRBV19 with TRBJ2-7; D tentatively fits TRBD1 or TRBD2 (5 bases each). The CDR3 covers 16 residues. V lost 5 bases to trimming and J lost 0 bases, with 17 bases between them. Germline V lookup: CDR1 LNHDA, CDR2 SQIVND (reference sequence). DNA for the CDR3: TGTGCCAGTAGTGCACTGGGGACCTCACTCTCCTACGAGCAGTACTTC. It yields the protein CASSALGTSLSYEQYF. Drawing the rest from reference TRBV19 and TRBJ2-7, the complete variable domain is DGGITQSPKYLFRKEGQNVTLSCEQNLNHDAMYWYRQDPGQGLRLIYYSQIVNDFQKGDIAEGYSVSREKKESFPLTVTSAQKNPTAFYLCASSALGTSLSYEQYFGPGTRLTVT.

The chain has TRBV12-5 and TRBJ2-3; TRBD2 agrees at 13 bases. Germline V gene lookup returns CDR1 LGHNT and CDR2 FRNRAP. The V segment lost 6 bases and the J segment 0 bases; nucleotides outside the gene matches: 9. This CDR3 contains 18 residues. Here the CDR3 reads CASGQGALAGGSTDTQYF. CDR3 in DNA: TGTGCTAGTGGCCAGGGGGCACTAGCGGGGGGGAGCACAGATACGCAGTATTTT.

The V call is TRBV9, the J call TRBJ2-2; the D gene is possibly TRBD1 (8 bases). This CDR3 is 16 amino acids long. With 4 bases removed from V and 6 bases from J, the gap between germline ends came to 19 bases. CDR1 and CDR2 (germline): SGDLS, YYNGEE. This CDR3 is CASSPTGQGGSGELFF. CDR3 in DNA: TGTGCCAGCAGCCCCACCGGACAGGGAGGGTCCGGGGAGCTGTTTTTT.